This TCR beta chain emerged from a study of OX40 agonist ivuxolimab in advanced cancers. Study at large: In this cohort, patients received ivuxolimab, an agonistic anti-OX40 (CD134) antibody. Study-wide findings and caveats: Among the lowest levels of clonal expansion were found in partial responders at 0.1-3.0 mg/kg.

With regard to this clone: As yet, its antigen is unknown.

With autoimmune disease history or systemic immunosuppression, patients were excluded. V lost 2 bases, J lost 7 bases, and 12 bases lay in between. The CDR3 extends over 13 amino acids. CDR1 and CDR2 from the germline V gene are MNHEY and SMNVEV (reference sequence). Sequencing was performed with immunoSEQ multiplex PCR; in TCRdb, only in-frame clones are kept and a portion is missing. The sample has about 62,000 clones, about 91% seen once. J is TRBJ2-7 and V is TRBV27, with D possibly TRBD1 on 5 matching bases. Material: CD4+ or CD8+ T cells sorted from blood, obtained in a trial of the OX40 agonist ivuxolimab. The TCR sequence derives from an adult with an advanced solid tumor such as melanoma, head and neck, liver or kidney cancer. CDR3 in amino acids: CASSLGAGWEQYF. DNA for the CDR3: TGTGCCAGCAGTTTAGGGGCAGGGTGGGAGCAGTACTTC.